The 20 T cell receptor beta chains given below trace back to one sample, sequenced in a study of cytomegalovirus exposure and HLA in healthy donors. Libraries were prepared by immunoSEQ multiplex PCR; TCRdb keeps only in-frame clonotypes and omits some of them. This table has under 200,000 clones, roughly 89% appearing once. The sample consisted of PBMCs. These receptors were obtained from a man between 18 and 29 years old in good health and CMV-seropositive.

The chain combines TRBV2 with TRBJ2-5, with D tentatively TRBD2 (6 bases). Germline CDR1 is SNHLY and CDR2 is FYNNEI. V was pared by 4 bases and J by 4 bases, with 13 bases between. The CDR3 runs to 14 residues. CDR3 in amino acids: CASSGWGAGETQYF. CDR3 sequence (DNA): TGTGCCAGCAGTGGATGGGGAGCGGGAGAGACCCAGTACTTC.

This clone was observed a single time. The V and J genes are TRBV7-9 and TRBJ2-5; D is possibly TRBD1 (6 bases). This CDR3 is 15 amino acids long. Germline V gene sequence: CDR1 SEHNR, CDR2 FQNEAQ (reference sequence). V was clipped by 1 base and J by 1 base, with 10 bases between them. This CDR3 reads CASSLDRVSQETQYF. DNA for the CDR3: TGTGCCAGCAGCTTAGACAGGGTATCCCAAGAGACCCAGTACTTC.

The chain has TRBV9 and TRBJ2-5; D unresolved. CDR1 and CDR2 from the germline V gene are SGDLS and YYNGEE. The CDR3 loop spans 14 amino acids. V lost 0 bases and J lost 1, with 7 bases in between. For the CDR3, the DNA is TGTGCCAGCAGCGTAGCCCCGGGCCAAGAGACCCAGTACTTC. Residues: CASSVAPGQETQYF.

V usage is TRBV4-1 and J usage is TRBJ2-1; 8 nucleotides align to TRBD2. V lost 3 bases and J lost 6; bases outside the gene matches: 7. CDR3 length: 15 amino acids. Germline lookup yields CDR1 MGHRA and CDR2 YSYEKL. CDR3 loop: CASSHREGFPNEQFF. CDR3 sequence (DNA): TGCGCCAGCAGCCACCGGGAGGGATTCCCCAATGAGCAGTTCTTC.

The V gene is TRBV5-1, the J gene TRBJ2-2; 11 bases fit TRBD2. V dropped 4 bases and J dropped 1; count of bases not matched to a gene: 9. The CDR3 is made up of 18 amino acids. Germline CDR1 and CDR2: SGHRS and YFSETQ. CDR3 coding DNA: TGCGCCAGCAGCCGGACTAGCGGGCCCTCACGGAACACCGGGGAGCTGTTTTTT. As protein: CASSRTSGPSRNTGELFF.

The V call is TRBV2, the J call TRBJ2-7, with a weak D call TRBD1 (6 bases). This CDR3 is 13 amino acids long. The V end was cut by 6 bases, the J end by 4 bases, with 13 bases between. Germline values: CDR1 SNHLY, CDR2 FYNNEI. The CDR3 protein is CASSPTGNYEQYF. The CDR3 bases are TGTGCCAGCAGCCCAACAGGGAATTACGAGCAGTACTTC.

This chain uses TRBV19 with TRBJ1-1; unclear D gene. CDR1 LNHDA and CDR2 SQIVND come from the germline V gene (reference sequence). CDR3 size: 14 residues. V was clipped by 5 bases and J by 1 base, with 11 bases between them. DNA of the CDR3: TGTGCCAGTAGTCATCACAGAGAGAACACTGAAGCTTTCTTT. It encodes CASSHHRENTEAFF.

This chain connects TRBV7-8 to TRBJ1-1; maybe TRBD1 (5 bases). CDR1 is SGHVS, CDR2 FQNEAQ, per germline. This CDR3 region has 16 residues. Trimming removed 5 bases at V and 0 bases at J, with 16 bases between. The CDR3 reads CASSLRRGSMNTEAFF. The DNA for the CDR3 is TGTGCCAGCAGCCTACGAAGGGGCAGCATGAACACTGAAGCTTTCTTT.

The chain recombines TRBV6-6 with TRBJ2-3; weak D call: TRBD2 (6 bases). This CDR3 has 16 residues. V was trimmed by 0 bases and J by 6 bases, leaving 16 bases between them. Per the germline V gene, CDR1 is MNHNY and CDR2 is SVGAGI (reference sequence). CDR3 sequence: CASSYSILAGGDTQYF. As DNA, the CDR3 is TGTGCCAGCAGTTACTCGATACTAGCAGGTGGGGATACGCAGTATTTT.

The chain uses TRBV11-2 and TRBJ1-4, with 7 bases that match TRBD1. The CDR3 is made up of 16 amino acids. Trimming at V came to 5 bases and at J to 0 bases, leaving 6 bases not matched to a gene. Germline assignment: CDR1 SGHAT and CDR2 FQNNGV. The CDR3 region has the DNA TGTGCCAGCAGCCTGGGGACAGCTCCAACTAATGAAAAACTGTTTTTT. Residues: CASSLGTAPTNEKLFF. Variable domain in full (rest from reference TRBV11-2 and TRBJ1-4): EAGVAQSPRYKIIEKRQSVAFWCNPISGHATLYWYQQILGQGPKLLIQFQNNGVVDDSQLPKDRFSAERLKGVDSTLKIQPAKLEDSAVYLCASSLGTAPTNEKLFFGSGTQLSVL.

In its sample, this clone was seen once. The chain combines TRBV7-3 with TRBJ2-2; weak D call: TRBD2 (6 bases). The CDR3 has 16 amino acids. Germline V gives CDR1 SGHTA, CDR2 FQGTGA. The V end was cut by 3 bases, the J end by 0 bases, with 11 bases between. The CDR3 protein is CASSLSGRANTGELFF. In nucleotides, the CDR3 is TGTGCCAGCAGCTTGTCCGGGAGAGCGAACACCGGGGAGCTGTTTTTT.

The chain combines TRBV5-5 with TRBJ1-3, with unresolved D. Trimming left V 1 base short and J 2 bases short, with 10 bases between. The CDR3 extends over 15 amino acids. Germline V gives CDR1 SGHKS, CDR2 YYEKEE (reference sequence). For the CDR3, the DNA is TGTGCCAGCAGCTTGATTGCACAGCCTGGAAACACCATATATTTT. This codes for CASSLIAQPGNTIYF.

The chain carries TRBV2 and TRBJ2-7; D possibly corresponds to TRBD1 (8 bases). This CDR3 is 16 amino acids long. The germline gives CDR1 SNHLY, CDR2 FYNNEI. V was pared by 0 bases and J by 3 bases, with 15 bases between. The CDR3 loop reads CASSEARTGRDYEQYF. As DNA, the CDR3 is TGTGCCAGCAGTGAAGCTAGGACAGGGAGGGACTACGAGCAGTACTTC.

The chain combines TRBV2 with TRBJ2-5; perhaps TRBD2 as D (5 bases). This CDR3 spans 12 amino acids. V was pared by 8 bases and J by 3 bases, with 10 bases between. Per germline, CDR1 SNHLY and CDR2 FYNNEI. The CDR3 spells CASETTEETQYF. The CDR3 DNA sequence: TGTGCCAGCGAGACTACGGAAGAGACCCAGTACTTC.

The chain recombines TRBV5-5 with TRBJ2-7, with unresolved D. The CDR3 is 13 residues long. The germline V and J ends were trimmed by 1 base and 0 bases, with 5 bases remaining between them. Germline V gives CDR1 SGHKS, CDR2 YYEKEE (reference sequence). This CDR3 reads CASSLYYSYEQYF. In DNA, the CDR3 is TGTGCCAGCAGCTTGTACTACTCCTACGAGCAGTACTTC.

The chain combines TRBV28 with TRBJ1-2; 9 bases map to TRBD1. With 6 bases clipped from V and 5 bases from J, the junction kept 7 bases outside the gene matches. The CDR3 totals 14 residues. CDR1 and CDR2 from the germline V gene are MDHEN and SYDVKM. The CDR3 sequence: CASSQGQGYYGYTF. DNA of the CDR3: TGTGCCAGCAGCCAGGGACAGGGTTATTATGGCTACACCTTC.

The rearrangement uses TRBV6-1 and TRBJ1-1; 10 nucleotides align to TRBD1. From germline, CDR1 is MNHNS and CDR2 SASEGT. The CDR3 is 16 amino acids. J gave up 1 base and V 4 bases, and 6 bases lay outside the gene matches. For the CDR3, the DNA is TGTGCCAGCAGTGCGCGGACAGGGGGGCCGAACACTGAAGCTTTCTTT. Protein product: CASSARTGGPNTEAFF.

The rearrangement links TRBV5-8 to TRBJ1-2, with D possibly matching TRBD1 (6 bases). The V end was cut by 0 bases, the J end by 2 bases, with 11 bases between. The CDR3 is 15 amino acids. In germline, CDR1 is SGHTS, CDR2 YDEGEE. The chain's CDR3 is CASSLVGQANYGYTF. CDR3 DNA sequence: TGTGCCAGCAGCTTGGTGGGACAAGCGAACTATGGCTACACCTTC.

The chain uses TRBV7-6 and TRBJ2-7; D call uncertain. V lost 1 base and J 3 bases, leaving 7 bases between the germline ends. CDR1 is SGHVS and CDR2 is FNYEAQ in the germline V gene. The CDR3 covers 13 residues. In DNA form, the CDR3 reads TGTGCCAGCAGCTTAGACAGATTCTACGAGCAGTACTTC. This sequence encodes CASSLDRFYEQYF.

The chain employs TRBV18 and TRBJ2-1, with 7 bases matching TRBD1. Looked up from germline, CDR1 is KGHSH and CDR2 is LQKENI. The J segment lost 6 bases and the V segment lost 6 bases, leaving 8 bases of the junction unmatched. This CDR3 spans 14 amino acids. CDR3 coding DNA: TGTGCCAGCTCCGTTACAGGGGCGGTCAATGAGCAGTTCTTC. Amino acid sequence: CASSVTGAVNEQFF.